This entry describes one TCR beta chain. The antigen remains unidentified. The CDR3 is made up of 15 amino acids. V dropped 3 bases and J dropped 4; count of bases not matched to a gene: 7. Germline assignment: CDR1 SGDLS and CDR2 YYNGEE. The entry originates in a study of cytotoxic CD8 clonotypes in ibrutinib-treated CLL. Study context: Response samples were obtained once patients had received a median around 12 months of treatment, range 6 to 36. Averaging across samples gave approximately 250,000 productive templates and approximately 92,000 productive rearrangements.

Only in-frame clones appear in the TCRdb table, and some are missing; sequencing was by immunoSEQ multiplex PCR. The sample lists about 140,000 clones, approximately 77% occurring once. General study points: At baseline, clonality was higher than in age-matched healthy donors and correlated with CD8+ counts. Public clonotypes proved infrequent, and on treatment they shrank or remained steady.

The source of this sequence is a human donor with chronic lymphocytic leukemia. V gene TRBV9 combines with J gene TRBJ1-2; 9 bases are shared with TRBD1. Sequencing was performed on PBMCs, taken after 12 months of ibrutinib treatment. The CDR3 sequence is CASSEGTGHVYGYTF. CDR3 DNA: TGTGCCAGCAGCGAGGGGACAGGGCACGTCTATGGCTACACCTTC.